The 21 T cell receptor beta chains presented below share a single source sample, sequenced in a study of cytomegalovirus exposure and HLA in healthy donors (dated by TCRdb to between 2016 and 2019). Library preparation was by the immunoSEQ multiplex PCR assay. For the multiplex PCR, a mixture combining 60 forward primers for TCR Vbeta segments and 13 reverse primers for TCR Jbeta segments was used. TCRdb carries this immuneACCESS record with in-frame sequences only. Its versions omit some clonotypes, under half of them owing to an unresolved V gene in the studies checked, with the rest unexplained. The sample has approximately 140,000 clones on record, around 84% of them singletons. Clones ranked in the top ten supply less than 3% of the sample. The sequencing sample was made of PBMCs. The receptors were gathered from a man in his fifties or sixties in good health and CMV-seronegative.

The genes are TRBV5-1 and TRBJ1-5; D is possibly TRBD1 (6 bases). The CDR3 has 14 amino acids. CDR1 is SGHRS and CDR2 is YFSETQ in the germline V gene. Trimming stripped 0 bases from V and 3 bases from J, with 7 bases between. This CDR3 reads CASSLGDTNQPQHF. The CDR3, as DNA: TGCGCCAGCAGCTTGGGGGACACCAATCAGCCCCAGCATTTT. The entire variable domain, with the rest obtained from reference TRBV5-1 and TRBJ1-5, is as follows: KAGVTQTPRYLIKTRGQQVTLSCSPISGHRSVSWYQQTPGQGLQFLFEYFSETQRNKGNFPGRFSGRQFSNSRSEMNVSTLELGDSALYLCASSLGDTNQPQHFGDGTRLSIL.

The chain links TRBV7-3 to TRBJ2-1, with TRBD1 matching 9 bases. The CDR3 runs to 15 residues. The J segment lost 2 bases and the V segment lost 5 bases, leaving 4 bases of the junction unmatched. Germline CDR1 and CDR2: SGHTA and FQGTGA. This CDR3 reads CASSLDRGTYNEQFF. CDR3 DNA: TGTGCCAGCAGCCTCGACAGGGGGACCTACAATGAGCAGTTCTTC. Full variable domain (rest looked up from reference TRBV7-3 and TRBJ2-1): GAGVSQTPSNKVTEKGKYVELRCDPISGHTALYWYRQSLGQGPEFLIYFQGTGAADDSGLPNDRFFAVRPEGSVSTLKIQRTERGDSAVYLCASSLDRGTYNEQFFGPGTRLTVL.

DNA for the CDR3: TGTGCCAGCAGTTTATGGGCAGGATCCTACGAGCAGTACTTC. Amino acid sequence: CASSLWAGSYEQYF. The rearrangement uses TRBV27 and TRBJ2-7, with D unresolved. Trimming left V 1 base short and J 1 base short, with 8 bases between. The length of the CDR3 is 14 residues. Germline V gene sequence: CDR1 MNHEY, CDR2 SMNVEV (reference sequence).

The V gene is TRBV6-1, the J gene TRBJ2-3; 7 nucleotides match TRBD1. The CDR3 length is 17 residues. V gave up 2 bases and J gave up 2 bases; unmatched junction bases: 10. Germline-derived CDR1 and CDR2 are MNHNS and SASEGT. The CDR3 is CASSESQGQEITDTQYF. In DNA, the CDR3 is TGTGCCAGCAGTGAAAGTCAAGGACAGGAGATCACAGATACGCAGTATTTT.

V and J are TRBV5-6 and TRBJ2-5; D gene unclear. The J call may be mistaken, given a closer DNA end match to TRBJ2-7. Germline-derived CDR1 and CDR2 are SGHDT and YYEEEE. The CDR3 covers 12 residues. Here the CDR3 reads CASSLWGYEQYF. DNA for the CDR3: TGTGCCAGCAGCTTGTGGGGCTACGAGCAGTACTTC.

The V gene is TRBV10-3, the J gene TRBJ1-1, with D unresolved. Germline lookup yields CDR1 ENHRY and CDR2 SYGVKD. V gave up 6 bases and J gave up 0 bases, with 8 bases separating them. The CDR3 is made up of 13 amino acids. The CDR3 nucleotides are TGTGCCATCAGGGGAGCGATGAACACTGAAGCTTTCTTT. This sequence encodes CAIRGAMNTEAFF.

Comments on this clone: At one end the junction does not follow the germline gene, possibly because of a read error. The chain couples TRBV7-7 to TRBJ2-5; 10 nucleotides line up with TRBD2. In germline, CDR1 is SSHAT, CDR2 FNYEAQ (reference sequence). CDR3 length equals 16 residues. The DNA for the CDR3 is TGTGCTAGCAGCTTAGGAGCGGGGGGGTACCAAGAGACCCAGTACTTC. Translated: CASSLGAGGYQETQYF.

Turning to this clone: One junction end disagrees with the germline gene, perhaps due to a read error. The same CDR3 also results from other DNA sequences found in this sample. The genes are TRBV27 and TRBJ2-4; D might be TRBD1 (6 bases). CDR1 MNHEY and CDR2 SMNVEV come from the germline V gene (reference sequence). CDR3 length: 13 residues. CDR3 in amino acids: CASRYTQGNIQYF. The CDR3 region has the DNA TGTGCCAGCAGGTACACACAGGGAAACATCCAGTACTTC.

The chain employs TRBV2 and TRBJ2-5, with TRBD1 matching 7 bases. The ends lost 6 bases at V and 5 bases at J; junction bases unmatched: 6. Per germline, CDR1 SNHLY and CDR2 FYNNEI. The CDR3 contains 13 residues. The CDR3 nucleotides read TGTGCCAGCAGCCCAGACAGGGCTGAGACCCAGTACTTC. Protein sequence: CASSPDRAETQYF.

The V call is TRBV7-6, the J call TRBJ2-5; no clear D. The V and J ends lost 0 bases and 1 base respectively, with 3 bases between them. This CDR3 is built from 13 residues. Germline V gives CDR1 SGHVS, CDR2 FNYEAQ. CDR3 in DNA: TGTGCCAGCAGCTTAGCGCGCCAAGAGACCCAGTACTTC. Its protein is CASSLARQETQYF.

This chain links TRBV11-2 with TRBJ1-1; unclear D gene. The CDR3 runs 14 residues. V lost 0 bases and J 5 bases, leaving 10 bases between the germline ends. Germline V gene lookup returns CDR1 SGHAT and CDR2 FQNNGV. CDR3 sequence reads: CASSLDLSGTEAFF. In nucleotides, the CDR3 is TGTGCCAGCAGCTTAGATCTTAGCGGAACTGAAGCTTTCTTT.

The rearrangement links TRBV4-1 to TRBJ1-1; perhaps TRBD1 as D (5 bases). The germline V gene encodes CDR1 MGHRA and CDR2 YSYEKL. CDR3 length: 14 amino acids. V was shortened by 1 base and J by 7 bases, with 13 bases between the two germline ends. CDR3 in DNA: TGCGCCAGCAGCCAAGTAGGGGCCGCGGATGAAGCTTTCTTT. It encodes CASSQVGAADEAFF.

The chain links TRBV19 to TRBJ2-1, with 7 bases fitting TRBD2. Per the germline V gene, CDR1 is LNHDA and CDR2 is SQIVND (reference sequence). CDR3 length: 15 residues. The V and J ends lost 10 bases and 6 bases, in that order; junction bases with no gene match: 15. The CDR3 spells CATSKAGTLGNEQFF. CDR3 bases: TGTGCCACCAGTAAAGCGGGGACGCTAGGCAATGAGCAGTTCTTC.

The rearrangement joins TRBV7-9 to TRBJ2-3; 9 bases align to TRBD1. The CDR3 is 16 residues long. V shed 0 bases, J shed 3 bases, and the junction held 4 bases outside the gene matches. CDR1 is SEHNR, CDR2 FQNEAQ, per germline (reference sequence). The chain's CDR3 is CASSLARGTGTDTQYF. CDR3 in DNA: TGTGCCAGCAGCTTAGCGAGGGGGACAGGGACAGATACGCAGTATTTT.

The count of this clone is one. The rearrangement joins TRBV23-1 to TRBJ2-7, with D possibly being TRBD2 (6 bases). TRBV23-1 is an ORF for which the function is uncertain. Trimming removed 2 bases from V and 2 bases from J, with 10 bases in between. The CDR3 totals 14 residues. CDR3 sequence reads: CASSQGTGAYEQYF. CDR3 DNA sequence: TGCGCCAGCAGTCAAGGGACGGGAGCCTACGAGCAGTACTTC.

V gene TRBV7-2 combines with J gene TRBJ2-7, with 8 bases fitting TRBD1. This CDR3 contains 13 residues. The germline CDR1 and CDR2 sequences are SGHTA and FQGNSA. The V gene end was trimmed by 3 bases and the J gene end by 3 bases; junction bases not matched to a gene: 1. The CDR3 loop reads CASSFTGGYEQYF. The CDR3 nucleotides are TGTGCCAGCAGCTTTACAGGGGGCTACGAGCAGTACTTC.

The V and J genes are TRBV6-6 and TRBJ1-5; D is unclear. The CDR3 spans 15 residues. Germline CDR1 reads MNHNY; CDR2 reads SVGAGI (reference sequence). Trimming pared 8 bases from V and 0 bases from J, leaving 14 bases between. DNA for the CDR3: TGTGCCAGCGACCCGGCAGCGTATAGCAATCAGCCCCAGCATTTT. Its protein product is CASDPAAYSNQPQHF.

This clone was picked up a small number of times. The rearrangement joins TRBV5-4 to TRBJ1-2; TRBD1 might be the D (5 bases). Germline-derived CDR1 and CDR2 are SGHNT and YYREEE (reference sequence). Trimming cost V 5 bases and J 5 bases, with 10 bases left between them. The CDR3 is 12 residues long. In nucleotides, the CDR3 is TGTGCCAGCAGGGACGGGGGTTATGGCTACACCTTC. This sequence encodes CASRDGGYGYTF.

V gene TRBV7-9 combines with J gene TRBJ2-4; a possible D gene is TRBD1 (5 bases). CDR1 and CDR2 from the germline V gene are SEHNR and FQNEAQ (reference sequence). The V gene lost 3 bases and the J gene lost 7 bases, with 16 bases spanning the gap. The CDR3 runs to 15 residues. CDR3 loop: CASSFNQGYRNIQYF. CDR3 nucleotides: TGTGCCAGCAGCTTCAATCAGGGCTACCGGAACATTCAGTACTTC.

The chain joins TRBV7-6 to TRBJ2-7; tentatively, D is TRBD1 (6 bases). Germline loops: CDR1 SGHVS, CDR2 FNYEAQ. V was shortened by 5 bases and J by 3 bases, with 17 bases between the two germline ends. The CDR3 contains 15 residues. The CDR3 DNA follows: TGTGCCAGCAGCCAAACACAGGGTGACTTCTACGAGCAGTACTTC. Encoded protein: CASSQTQGDFYEQYF.

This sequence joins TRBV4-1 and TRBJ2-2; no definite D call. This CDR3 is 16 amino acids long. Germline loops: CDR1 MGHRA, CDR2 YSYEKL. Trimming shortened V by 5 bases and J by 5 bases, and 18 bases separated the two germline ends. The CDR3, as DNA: TGCGCCAGCAGCTCCCACCGAAGACGACTGACCGGGGAGCTGTTTTTT. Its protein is CASSSHRRRLTGELFF.